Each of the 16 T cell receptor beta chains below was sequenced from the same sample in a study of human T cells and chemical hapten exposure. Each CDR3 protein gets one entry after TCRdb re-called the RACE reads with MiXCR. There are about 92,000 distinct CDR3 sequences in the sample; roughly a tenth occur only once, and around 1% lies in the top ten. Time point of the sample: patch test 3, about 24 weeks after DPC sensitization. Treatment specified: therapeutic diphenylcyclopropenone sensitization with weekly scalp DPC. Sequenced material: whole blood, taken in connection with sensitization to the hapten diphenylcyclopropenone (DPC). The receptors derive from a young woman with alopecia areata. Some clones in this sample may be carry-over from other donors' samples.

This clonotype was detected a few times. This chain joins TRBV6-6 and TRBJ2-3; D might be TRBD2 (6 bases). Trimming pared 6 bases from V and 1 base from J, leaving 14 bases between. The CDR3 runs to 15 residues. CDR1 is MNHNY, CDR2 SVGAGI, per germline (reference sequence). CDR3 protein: CASSRPKRGTDTQYF. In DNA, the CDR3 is TGTGCCAGCAGCCGCCCGAAGCGGGGCACAGATACGCAGTATTTT.

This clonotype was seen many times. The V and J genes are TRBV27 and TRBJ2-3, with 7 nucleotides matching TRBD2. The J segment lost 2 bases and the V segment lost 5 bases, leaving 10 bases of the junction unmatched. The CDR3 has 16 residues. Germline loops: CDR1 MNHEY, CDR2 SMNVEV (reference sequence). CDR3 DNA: TGTGCCAGCAGTCCTAAGGGGCTAGCGGTCACAGATACGCAGTATTTT. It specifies CASSPKGLAVTDTQYF.

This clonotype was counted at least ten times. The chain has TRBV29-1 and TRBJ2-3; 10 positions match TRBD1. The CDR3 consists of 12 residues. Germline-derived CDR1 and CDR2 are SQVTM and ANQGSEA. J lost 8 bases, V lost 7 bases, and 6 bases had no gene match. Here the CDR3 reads CSAGTGETTQYF. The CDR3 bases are TGCAGCGCCGGGACAGGGGAGACTACGCAGTATTTT.

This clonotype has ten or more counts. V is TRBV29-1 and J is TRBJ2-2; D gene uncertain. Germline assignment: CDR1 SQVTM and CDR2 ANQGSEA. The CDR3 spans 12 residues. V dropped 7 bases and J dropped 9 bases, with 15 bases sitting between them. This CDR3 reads CSATVQTRELFF. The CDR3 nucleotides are TGCAGCGCCACGGTCCAAACCAGGGAGCTGTTTTTT.

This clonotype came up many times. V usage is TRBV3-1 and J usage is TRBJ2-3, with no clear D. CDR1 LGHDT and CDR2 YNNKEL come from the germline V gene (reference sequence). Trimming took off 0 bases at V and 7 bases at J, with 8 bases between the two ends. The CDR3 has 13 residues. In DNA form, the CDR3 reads TGTGCCAGCAGCCAAGATACGTGGAATACGCAGTATTTT. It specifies CASSQDTWNTQYF.

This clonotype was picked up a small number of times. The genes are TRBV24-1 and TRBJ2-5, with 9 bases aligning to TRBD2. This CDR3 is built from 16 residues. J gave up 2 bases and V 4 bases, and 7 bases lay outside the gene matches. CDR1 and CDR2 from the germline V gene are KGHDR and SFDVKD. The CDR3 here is CATSDPGLATQETQYF. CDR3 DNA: TGTGCCACCAGTGACCCGGGACTAGCTACGCAAGAGACCCAGTACTTC.

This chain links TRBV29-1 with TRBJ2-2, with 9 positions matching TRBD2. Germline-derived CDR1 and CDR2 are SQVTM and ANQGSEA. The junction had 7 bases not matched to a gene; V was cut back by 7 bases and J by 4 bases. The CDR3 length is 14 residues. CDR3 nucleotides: TGCAGCGCCCTCCGCGGGGGGGGCACCGGGGAGCTGTTTTTT. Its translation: CSALRGGGTGELFF.

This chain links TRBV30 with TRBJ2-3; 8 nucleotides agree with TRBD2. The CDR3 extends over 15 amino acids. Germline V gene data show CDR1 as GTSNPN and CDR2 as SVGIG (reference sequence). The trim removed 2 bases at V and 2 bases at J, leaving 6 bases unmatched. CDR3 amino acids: CAWSRIAGNTDTQYF. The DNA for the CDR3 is TGTGCCTGGAGTCGTATAGCGGGGAACACAGATACGCAGTATTTT.

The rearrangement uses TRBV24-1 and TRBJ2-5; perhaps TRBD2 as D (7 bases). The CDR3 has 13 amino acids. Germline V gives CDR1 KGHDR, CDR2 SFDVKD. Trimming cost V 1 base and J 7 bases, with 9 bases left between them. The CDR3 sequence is CATSDFGGATQYF. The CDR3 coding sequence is TGTGCCACCAGTGATTTTGGGGGGGCGACCCAGTACTTC.

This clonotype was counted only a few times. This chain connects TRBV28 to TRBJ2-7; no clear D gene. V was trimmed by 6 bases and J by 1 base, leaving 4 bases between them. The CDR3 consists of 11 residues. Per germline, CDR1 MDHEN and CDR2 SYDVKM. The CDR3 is CASSQSYEQYV. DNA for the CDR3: TGTGCCAGCAGCCAATCCTACGAGCAGTACGTC.

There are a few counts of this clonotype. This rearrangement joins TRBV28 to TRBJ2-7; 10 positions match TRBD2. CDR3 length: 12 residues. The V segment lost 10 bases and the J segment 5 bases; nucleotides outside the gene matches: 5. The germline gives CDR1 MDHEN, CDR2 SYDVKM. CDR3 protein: CATGTSVDEQYV. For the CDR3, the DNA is TGTGCCACGGGGACTAGCGTCGACGAGCAGTACGTC.

CDR3 in DNA: TGTGCCAGCAGCCTCCGGGACTACCCCAAAGAGACCCAGTACTTC. Protein: CASSLRDYPKETQYF. The chain couples TRBV7-2 to TRBJ2-5; TRBD2 matches 7 bases. V was pared by 5 bases and J by 3 bases, with 9 bases of the junction left unmatched. Germline V gene data show CDR1 as SGHTA and CDR2 as FQGNSA. CDR3 length: 15 amino acids.

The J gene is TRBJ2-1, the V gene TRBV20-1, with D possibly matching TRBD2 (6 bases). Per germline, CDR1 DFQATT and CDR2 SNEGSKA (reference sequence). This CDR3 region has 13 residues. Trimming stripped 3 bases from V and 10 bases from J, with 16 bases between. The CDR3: CSARLLAPQEQFF. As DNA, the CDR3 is TGCAGTGCTAGGTTGCTAGCGCCCCAGGAGCAGTTCTTC.

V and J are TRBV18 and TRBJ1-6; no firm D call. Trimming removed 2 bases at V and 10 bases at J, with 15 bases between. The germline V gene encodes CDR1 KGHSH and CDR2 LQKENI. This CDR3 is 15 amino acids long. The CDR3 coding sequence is TGTGCCAGCTCACCAGGAGGAGGACCAAAGTCACCCCTCCACTTT. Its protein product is CASSPGGGPKSPLHF.

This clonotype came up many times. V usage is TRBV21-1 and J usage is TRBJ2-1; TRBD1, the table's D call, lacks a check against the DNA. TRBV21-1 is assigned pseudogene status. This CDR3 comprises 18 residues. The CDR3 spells CASSKALWGRSSYNEQFF. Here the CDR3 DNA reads TGTGCCAGCAGCAAAGCGCTCTGGGGACGAAGCTCCTACAATGAGCAGTTCTTC.

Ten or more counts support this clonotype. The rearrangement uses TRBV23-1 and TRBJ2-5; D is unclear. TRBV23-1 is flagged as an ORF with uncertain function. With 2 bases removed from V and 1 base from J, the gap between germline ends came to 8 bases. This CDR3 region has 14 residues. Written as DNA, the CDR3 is TGCGCCAGCAGTCAAGTAGACCCCCAAGAGACCCAGTACTTC. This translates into CASSQVDPQETQYF.